The sequence of this TCR beta chain was determined in a study of early T cells in non-severe SARS-CoV-2 infection. Background on the study: RNA in bulk from unsorted whole blood was sequenced, and chains were unpaired.

Researchers attached unique molecular identifiers to individual cDNA molecules. One entry per CDR3 protein results from TCRdb running MiXCR on the 5' RACE reads. The sample contains 74,000 or so distinct CDR3 sequences, more than 9% of which appear only once. This clonotype came up a few times. The antigen remains undetermined. Notes on the study in general: Matching with VDJdb favored anti-spike CD8 responses (missing private and CD4 specificities).

After removal of 5 bases from V and 6 bases from J, the junction contained 3 bases not matched to a gene. CDR3 length: 13 residues. CDR1 and CDR2 from the germline V gene are SGHVS and FQNEAQ. The gene calls are TRBV7-8 and TRBJ2-1; the match to TRBD1 covers 8 bases. The sample was whole blood. This receptor was obtained from an adult who was a healthcare worker with PCR-confirmed SARS-CoV-2 infection or an uninfected control (not recorded which). This chain's CDR3 is CASSTDRGNEQFF. CDR3 nucleotides: TGTGCCAGCAGCACAGACAGGGGCAATGAGCAGTTCTTC.